These T cell receptor beta chains were read from a single sample in a study of Tregs in tolerant kidney transplant recipients. Sequencing used immunoSEQ multiplex PCR; TCRdb keeps in-frame clones, though not all of them. Of over 50,000 clones detected, 80% to 90% appear once; the ten largest clones hold 2.1%. The sequencing used Tregs from blood, collected before the transplant. The receptor set was obtained from a human donor who received a combined kidney and bone marrow transplant. Both conserved end residues are part of each CDR3. The D gene is left open where the match is weak. Size values are once, few and many counts, or a class for expanded clones, and some rows have none.

d_gene	j_gene	abundance	v_gene	CDR3nt	CDR3aa
NA	TRBJ2-3	NA	TRBV11-2	TGTGCCAGCAGCGCGGGTCAGGTCGCTACCCGCAGGCAGTATTTT	CASSAGQVATRRQYF
NA	TRBJ1-1	NA	TRBV6-5	TGTGCCAGCAGTTACTCAGGCAGCAAGAACACTGAAGCTTTCTTT	CASSYSGSKNTEAFF
TRBD2	TRBJ2-3	NA	TRBV10-3	TGTGCCATCTCCCCGGGGAGGGGCACAGATACGCAGTATTTT	CAISPGRGTDTQYF
TRBD2	TRBJ2-3	NA	TRBV5-8	TGTGCCAGCAGCCGCGGACTAGCGGGAGGATTCACAGATACGCAGTATTTT	CASSRGLAGGFTDTQYF
TRBD1	TRBJ1-2	NA	TRBV5-6	TGTGCCAGCAGTCTTTGGACAGGGAACTATGGCTACACCTTC	CASSLWTGNYGYTF
NA	TRBJ2-2	NA	TRBV27	TGTGCCAGCAGTTTATTGGGCGGGATCTCGAACACCGGGGAGCTGTTTTTT	CASSLLGGISNTGELFF
NA	TRBJ2-3	NA	TRBV5-1	TGCGCCAGCAGCCAAAGCACAGATACGCAGTATTTT	CASSQSTDTQYF
TRBD1	TRBJ1-1	once	TRBV4-1	TGCGCCAGCAGCCAAGTGGGACAGGGGGCTTTTATGGACACTGAAGCTTTCTTT	CASSQVGQGAFMDTEAFF
NA	TRBJ2-7	NA	TRBV10-2	TGCGCCAGCTCTACTAATGGGGGCGAGCAGTACTTC	CASSTNGGEQYF
NA	TRBJ1-4	NA	TRBV25-1	TGTGCCAGCAGTTCCCCGAGAGAAAAACTGTTTTTT	CASSSPREKLFF
NA	TRBJ1-5	NA	TRBV27	TGTGCCAGCAGTTTATCGGAGGGTGGGGGATCGCCCCAGCATTTT	CASSLSEGGGSPQHF
NA	TRBJ2-1	NA	TRBV7-9	TGTGCCAGCAGCCAAGGAGCTTCTGCCTACAATGAGCAGTTCTTC	CASSQGASAYNEQFF
NA	TRBJ1-6	NA	TRBV7-9	TGTGCCAGCAGCTTGAGAGTGGAATCACCCCTCCACTTT	CASSLRVESPLHF
NA	TRBJ2-7	NA	TRBV6-5	TGTGCCAGCAGTTACGACTGGCAGGCTTATCGGTACGAGCAGTACTTC	CASSYDWQAYRYEQYF
TRBD1	TRBJ1-5	NA	TRBV28	TGTGCCAGCAGTGGGGGACAGGGCTTCTCATTGAATCAGCCCCAGCATTTT	CASSGGQGFSLNQPQHF
TRBD2	TRBJ2-3	NA	TRBV7-2	TGTGCCAGCAGCTTAAGCCCAACCAGACGGGGGGGCGGCACAGATACGCAGTATTTT	CASSLSPTRRGGGTDTQYF
TRBD1	TRBJ2-5	NA	TRBV5-6	TGTGCCAGCAGCCTTAAGCGGACAGGGGGATCGGAGACCCAGTACTTC	CASSLKRTGGSETQYF
TRBD1	TRBJ1-2	NA	TRBV4-2	TGTGCCAGCAGCCACGACAGGGGCCCTCGGGGCTACACCTTC	CASSHDRGPRGYTF
NA	TRBJ2-5	NA	TRBV4-1	TGCGCCAGCAGCCGCCAGAGTTCGGAAGAGACCCAGTACTTC	CASSRQSSEETQYF
NA	TRBJ2-2	NA	TRBV12-5	TGTGCTAGTGGTTGGGGGACCGGGGAGCTGTTTTTT	CASGWGTGELFF
NA	TRBJ1-4	NA	TRBV5-6	TGTGCCAGCAGCTACATGGGAGGCCTGAATGAAAAACTGTTTTTT	CASSYMGGLNEKLFF
NA	TRBJ1-5	NA	TRBV27	TGTGCCAGCAGTTTTGAGGGGCGGCAGCCCCAGCATTTT	CASSFEGRQPQHF
NA	TRBJ2-2	NA	TRBV19	TGTGCCAGTAGTTGGCAGGGCGCGAACACCGGGGAGCTGTTTTTT	CASSWQGANTGELFF
NA	TRBJ1-5	NA	TRBV4-1	TGCGCCAGCAGCCAAATTAAGGGCCCGAGCAATCAGCCCCAGCATTTT	CASSQIKGPSNQPQHF
TRBD1	TRBJ1-2	NA	TRBV12-5	TGTGCTAGTGGTTCCTCATCGACAGGGTATGGCTACACCTTC	CASGSSSTGYGYTF
NA	TRBJ2-5	NA	TRBV7-9	TGTGCCAGCTCCGCCCCCCGGATCCCCCAGTACTTC	CASSAPRIPQYF
TRBD1	TRBJ2-2	NA	TRBV15	TGTGCCACCAGTGGGACAGAGCACGGGGAGCTGTTTTTT	CATSGTEHGELFF